This entry describes one T cell receptor (beta chain). Antigen unknown. Profiled with immunoSEQ multiplex PCR; TCRdb holds only in-frame clones, not every one. The sample includes 10,000 to 15,000 clones, around nine tenths of them seen just once. Sorted subsets were CFSE-labeled and cultured approximately 5 days with allogeneic dendritic cells. This specimen comes from a study of regulatory dendritic cells for organ transplantation. Whole-study results and caveats: Between individuals, the alloreactive memory CD8+ T cell pool differed considerably.

The sequenced sample consisted of naive CD8+ T cells from blood cultured with regulatory dendritic cells. Regarding subset: CD45RA+ naive T cells. The clonotype comes from a human donor in good health.

Written as DNA, the CDR3 is TGTGCCAGCAGCGCCTTCGGAACTAACTATGGCTACACCTTC. It yields the protein CASSAFGTNYGYTF. V is TRBV9 and J is TRBJ1-2; no clear D. V was shortened by 3 bases and J by 0 bases, with 9 bases between the two germline ends. Germline V CDR1 and CDR2: SGDLS, YYNGEE. The CDR3 runs to 14 residues. Combining the CDR3 with reference TRBV9 and TRBJ1-2 gives the whole variable domain DSGVTQTPKHLITATGQRVTLRCSPRSGDLSVYWYQQSLDQGLQFLIQYYNGEERAKGNILERFSAQQFPDLHSELNLSSLELGDSALYFCASSAFGTNYGYTFGSGTRLTVV.